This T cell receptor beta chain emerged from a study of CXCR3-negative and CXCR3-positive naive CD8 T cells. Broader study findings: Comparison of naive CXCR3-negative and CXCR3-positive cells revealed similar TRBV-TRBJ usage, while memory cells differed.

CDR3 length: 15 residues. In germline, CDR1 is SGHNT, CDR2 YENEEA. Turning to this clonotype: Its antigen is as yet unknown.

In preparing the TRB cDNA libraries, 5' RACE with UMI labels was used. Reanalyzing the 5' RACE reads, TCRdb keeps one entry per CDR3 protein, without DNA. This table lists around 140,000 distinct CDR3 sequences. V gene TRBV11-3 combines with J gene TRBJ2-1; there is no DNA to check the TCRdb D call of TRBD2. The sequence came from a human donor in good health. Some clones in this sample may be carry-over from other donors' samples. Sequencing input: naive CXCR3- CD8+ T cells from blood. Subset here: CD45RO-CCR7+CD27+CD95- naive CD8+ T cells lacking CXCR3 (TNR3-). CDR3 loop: CASSQGPGRHNEQFF.